Following are 12 T cell receptor beta chains from one sample sequenced in a study of CD8 T cells in Susac syndrome. RNA totalling about 0.45 to 1 ug underwent reverse transcription with random hexamers. One entry per CDR3 protein results from TCRdb running MiXCR on the immunoSEQ multiplex PCR reads. The table lists some 160,000 distinct CDR3 sequences, roughly 95% of them singletons. Sequencing input: CD4+ T cells from PBMCs. Every receptor here comes from a human donor with Susac syndrome.

V gene TRBV12-3 or TRBV12-4 combines with J gene TRBJ1-1; D is ambiguous. The CDR3 extends over 11 amino acids. The germline V and J ends were trimmed by 5 bases and 1 base, with 2 bases remaining between them. DNA of the CDR3: TGTGCCAGCAGTGAGAACACTGAAGCTTTCTTT. This encodes CASSENTEAFF.

V usage is TRBV12-3 or TRBV12-4 and J usage is TRBJ2-2, with TRBD2 as a possible D gene (5 bases). Trimming removed 5 bases at V and 0 bases at J, with 13 bases between. There are 16 residues in the CDR3. CDR3 in amino acids: CASSPRLAANTGELFF. In DNA, the CDR3 is TGTGCCAGCAGTCCCAGGCTAGCCGCGAACACCGGGGAGCTGTTTTTT.

The rearrangement links TRBV28 to TRBJ2-7; 7 bases are a match to TRBD2. In germline, CDR1 is MDHEN, CDR2 SYDVKM. The CDR3 totals 18 residues. V lost 6 bases and J lost 2; bases outside the gene matches: 19. Here the CDR3 reads CASRRSGLYSRGPYEQYF. In nucleotides, the CDR3 is TGTGCCAGCAGACGTAGCGGGCTTTACTCTCGAGGGCCCTACGAGCAGTACTTC. Full variable domain (remainder filled in from reference TRBV28 and TRBJ2-7): DVKVTQSSRYLVKRTGEKVFLECVQDMDHENMFWYRQDPGLGLRLIYFSYDVKMKEKGDIPEGYSVSREKKERFSLILESASTNQTSMYLCASRRSGLYSRGPYEQYFGPGTRLTVT.

The rearrangement links TRBV11-2 to TRBJ2-7, with TRBD1 identical over 7 bases. The germline gives CDR1 SGHAT, CDR2 FQNNGV. J gave up 2 bases and V 4 bases, and 5 bases lay outside the gene matches. The CDR3 consists of 14 residues. CDR3 in amino acids: CASSSTGSAYEQYF. The DNA of the CDR3 is TGTGCCAGCAGCTCGACAGGGTCTGCCTACGAGCAGTACTTC.

The chain is built from TRBV2 and TRBJ1-5; 8 bases fit TRBD1. V was clipped by 8 bases and J by 7 bases; unmatched bases: 10. Germline assignment: CDR1 SNHLY and CDR2 FYNNEI. The CDR3 totals 14 residues. The CDR3 bases are TGTGCCAGCTCATGGACAGGGCCGGAGCAGCCCCAGCATTTT. Its translation is CASSWTGPEQPQHF.

The J gene is TRBJ2-1, the V gene TRBV7-9, with D possibly matching TRBD1 (6 bases). In germline, CDR1 is SEHNR, CDR2 FQNEAQ (reference sequence). The CDR3 length is 16 residues. Trimming took 4 bases from V and 4 from J, leaving 17 bases between them. CDR3 coding DNA: TGTGCCAGCAGCTCACTCCGCGGACAGCATTACAATGAGCAGTTCTTC. Residues: CASSSLRGQHYNEQFF.

In DNA, the CDR3 is TGTGCCAGCAGTTTATGGGCCAGGCAGAAGACCCAGTACTTC. This translates into CASSLWARQKTQYF. The rearrangement links TRBV12-3 or TRBV12-4 to TRBJ2-5; D gene uncertain. Trimming pared 2 bases from V and 6 bases from J, leaving 13 bases between. This CDR3 region has 14 residues.

This chain uses TRBV20-1 with TRBJ2-7; possible D gene TRBD2, 7 bases. This CDR3 contains 12 residues. Germline-derived CDR1 and CDR2 are DFQATT and SNEGSKA (reference sequence). V dropped 3 bases and J dropped 6 bases, with 12 bases sitting between them. The CDR3 DNA follows: TGCAGTGCTAGCATGGGAGGGGGCGAGCAGTACTTC. It specifies CSASMGGGEQYF.

The V gene is TRBV9, the J gene TRBJ2-5, with TRBD1 matching 7 bases. CDR1 and CDR2 (germline): SGDLS, YYNGEE. V lost 2 bases and J lost 5; bases outside the gene matches: 9. The CDR3 is 15 amino acids. CDR3 in DNA: TGTGCCAGCAGCGTGTCCGAAGGGGGCGGTGAGACCCAGTACTTC. Encoded protein: CASSVSEGGGETQYF.

The rearrangement uses TRBV27 and TRBJ2-1; 7 bases align to TRBD2. V lost 6 bases, J lost 3 bases, and 11 bases stayed unmatched. The CDR3 is 16 amino acids. Germline V gene sequence: CDR1 MNHEY, CDR2 SMNVEV (reference sequence). The CDR3 nucleotides read TGTGCCAGCAGCCTCGGAGCGGGATTAAGCTACAATGAGCAGTTCTTC. This gives the protein CASSLGAGLSYNEQFF.

This rearrangement joins TRBV24-1 to TRBJ2-3, with 7 bases aligning to TRBD1. This CDR3 is built from 14 residues. Germline CDR1 is KGHDR and CDR2 is SFDVKD. V shed 4 bases, J shed 4 bases, and the junction held 4 bases outside the gene matches. The CDR3 sequence: CATSDPGQSDTQYF. CDR3 in DNA: TGTGCCACCAGTGACCCGGGACAGTCAGATACGCAGTATTTT.

Points on this clonotype: A read error may account for a junction end that differs from germline. The chain links TRBV12-3 or TRBV12-4 to TRBJ1-1; D is unresolved. The CDR3 is 11 residues long. The CDR3 loop is CASSTPGQRLF. CDR3 in DNA: TGTGCCAGCAGTACCCCCGGTCAGAGACTCTTT.